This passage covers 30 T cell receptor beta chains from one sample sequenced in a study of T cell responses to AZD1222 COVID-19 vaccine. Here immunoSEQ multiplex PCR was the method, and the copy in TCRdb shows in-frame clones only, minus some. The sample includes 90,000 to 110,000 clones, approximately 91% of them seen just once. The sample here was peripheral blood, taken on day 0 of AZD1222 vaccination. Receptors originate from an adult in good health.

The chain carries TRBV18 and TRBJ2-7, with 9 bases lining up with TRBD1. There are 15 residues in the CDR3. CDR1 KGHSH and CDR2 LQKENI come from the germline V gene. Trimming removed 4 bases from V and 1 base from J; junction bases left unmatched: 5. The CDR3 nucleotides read TGTGCCAGCTCACTCGGACAGGGGAATTCCTACGAGCAGTACTTC. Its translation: CASSLGQGNSYEQYF.

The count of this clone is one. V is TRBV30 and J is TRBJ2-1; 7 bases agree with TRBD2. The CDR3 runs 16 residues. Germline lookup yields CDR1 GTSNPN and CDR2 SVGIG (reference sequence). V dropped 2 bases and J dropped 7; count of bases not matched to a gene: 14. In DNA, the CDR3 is TGTGCCTGGAGTATCGGCGGGAGTGTATCGAGTAATGAGCAGTTCTTC. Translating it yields CAWSIGGSVSSNEQFF.

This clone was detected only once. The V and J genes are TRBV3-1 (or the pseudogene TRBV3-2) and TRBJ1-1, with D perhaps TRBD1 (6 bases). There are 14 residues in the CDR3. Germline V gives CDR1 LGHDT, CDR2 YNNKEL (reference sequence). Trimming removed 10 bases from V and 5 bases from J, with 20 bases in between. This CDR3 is CATLKSGGETEAFF. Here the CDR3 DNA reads TGTGCCACCCTCAAGTCGGGGGGCGAAACTGAAGCTTTCTTT.

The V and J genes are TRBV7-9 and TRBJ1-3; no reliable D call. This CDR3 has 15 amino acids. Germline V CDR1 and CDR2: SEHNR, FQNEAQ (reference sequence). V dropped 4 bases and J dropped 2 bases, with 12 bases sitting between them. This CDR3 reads CASSSLTTAGNTIYF. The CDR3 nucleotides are TGTGCCAGCAGCTCCCTTACTACCGCTGGAAACACCATATATTTT.

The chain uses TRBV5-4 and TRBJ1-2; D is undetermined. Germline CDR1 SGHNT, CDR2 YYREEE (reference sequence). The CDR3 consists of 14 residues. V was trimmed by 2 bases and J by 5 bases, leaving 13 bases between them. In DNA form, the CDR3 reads TGTGCCAGCAGCTTTAATGCAGCCTTATATGGCTACACCTTC. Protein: CASSFNAALYGYTF.

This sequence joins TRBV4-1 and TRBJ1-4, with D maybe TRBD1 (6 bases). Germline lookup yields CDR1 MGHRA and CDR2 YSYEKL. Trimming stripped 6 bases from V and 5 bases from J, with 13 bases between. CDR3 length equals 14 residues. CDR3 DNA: TGCGCCAGCAGTCCCGGACAGATGAATGAAAAACTGTTTTTT. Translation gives CASSPGQMNEKLFF.

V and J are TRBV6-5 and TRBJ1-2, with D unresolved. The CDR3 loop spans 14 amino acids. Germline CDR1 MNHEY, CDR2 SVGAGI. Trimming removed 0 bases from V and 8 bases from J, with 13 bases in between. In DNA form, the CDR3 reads TGTGCCAGCAGTTACTCGGCAGTACCCTCGGGCTACACCTTC. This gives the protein CASSYSAVPSGYTF.

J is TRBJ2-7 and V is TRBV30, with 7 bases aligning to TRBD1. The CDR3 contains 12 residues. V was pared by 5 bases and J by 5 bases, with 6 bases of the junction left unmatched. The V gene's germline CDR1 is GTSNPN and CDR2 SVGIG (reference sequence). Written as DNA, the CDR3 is TGTGCCTGGGCTACAGGGGCGCACGAGCAGTACTTC. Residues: CAWATGAHEQYF.

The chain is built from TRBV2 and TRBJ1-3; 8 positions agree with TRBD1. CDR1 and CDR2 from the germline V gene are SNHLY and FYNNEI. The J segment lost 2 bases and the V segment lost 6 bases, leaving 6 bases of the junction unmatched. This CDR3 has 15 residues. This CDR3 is CASSGQGVAGNTIYF. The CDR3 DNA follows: TGTGCCAGCAGCGGACAGGGAGTTGCTGGAAACACCATATATTTT.

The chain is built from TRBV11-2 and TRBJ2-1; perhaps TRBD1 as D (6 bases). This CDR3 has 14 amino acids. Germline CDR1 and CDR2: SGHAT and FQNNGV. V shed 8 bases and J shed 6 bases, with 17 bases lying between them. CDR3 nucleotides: TGTGCCAGCCTACTCCGGGACAAATTCAATGAGCAGTTCTTC. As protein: CASLLRDKFNEQFF.

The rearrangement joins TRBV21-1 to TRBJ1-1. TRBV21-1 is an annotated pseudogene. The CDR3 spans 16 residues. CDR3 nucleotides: TGTGCCAGCAGCACCGACCGGGACGGGTCGAACACTGAAGCTTTCTTT. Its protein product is CASSTDRDGSNTEAFF.

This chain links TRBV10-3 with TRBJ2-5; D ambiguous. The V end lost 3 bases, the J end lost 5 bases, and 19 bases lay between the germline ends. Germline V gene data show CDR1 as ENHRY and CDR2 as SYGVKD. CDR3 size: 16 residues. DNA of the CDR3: TGTGCCATCAGTGACCACCGGACCCTTGGATGGGAGACCCAGTACTTC. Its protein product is CAISDHRTLGWETQYF.

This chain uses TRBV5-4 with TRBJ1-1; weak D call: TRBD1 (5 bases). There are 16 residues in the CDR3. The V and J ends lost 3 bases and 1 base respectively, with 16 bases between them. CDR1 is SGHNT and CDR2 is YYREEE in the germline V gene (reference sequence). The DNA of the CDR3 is TGTGCCAGCAGCTCCCCGGGACGTCGAGGGAACACTGAAGCTTTCTTT. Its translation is CASSSPGRRGNTEAFF.

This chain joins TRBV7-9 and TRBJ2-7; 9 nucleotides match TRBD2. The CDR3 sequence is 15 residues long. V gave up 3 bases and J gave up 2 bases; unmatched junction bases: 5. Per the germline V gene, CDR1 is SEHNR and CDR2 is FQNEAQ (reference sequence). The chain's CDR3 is CASSFQAGGTYEQYF. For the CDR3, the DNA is TGTGCCAGCAGCTTCCAAGCGGGAGGCACCTACGAGCAGTACTTC.

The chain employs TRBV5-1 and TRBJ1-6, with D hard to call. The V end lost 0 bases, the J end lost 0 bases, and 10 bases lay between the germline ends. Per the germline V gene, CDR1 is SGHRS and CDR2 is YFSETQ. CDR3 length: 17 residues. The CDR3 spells CASSLESPSSYNSPLHF. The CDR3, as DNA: TGCGCCAGCAGCTTGGAATCCCCGAGCTCCTATAATTCACCCCTCCACTTT.

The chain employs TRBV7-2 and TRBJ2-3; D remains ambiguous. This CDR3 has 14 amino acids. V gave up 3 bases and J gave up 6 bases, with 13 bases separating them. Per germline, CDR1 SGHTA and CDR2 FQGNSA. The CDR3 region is CASSFRRSSDTQYF. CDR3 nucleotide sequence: TGTGCCAGCAGCTTTAGGAGATCATCGGATACGCAGTATTTT.

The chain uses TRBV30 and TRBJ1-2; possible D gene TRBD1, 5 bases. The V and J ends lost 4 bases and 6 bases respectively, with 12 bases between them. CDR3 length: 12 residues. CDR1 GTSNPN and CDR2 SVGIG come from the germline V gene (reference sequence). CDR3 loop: CAWMAGRDGYTF. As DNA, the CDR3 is TGTGCCTGGATGGCAGGGCGTGATGGCTACACCTTC.

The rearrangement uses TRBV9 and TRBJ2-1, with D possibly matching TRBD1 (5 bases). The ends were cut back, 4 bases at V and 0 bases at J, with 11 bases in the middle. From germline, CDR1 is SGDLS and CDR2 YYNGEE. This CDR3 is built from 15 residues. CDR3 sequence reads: CASSIQAYSYNEQFF. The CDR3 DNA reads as TGTGCCAGCAGCATACAGGCGTACTCCTACAATGAGCAGTTCTTC. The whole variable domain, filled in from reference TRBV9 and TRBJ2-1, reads DSGVTQTPKHLITATGQRVTLRCSPRSGDLSVYWYQQSLDQGLQFLIQYYNGEERAKGNILERFSAQQFPDLHSELNLSSLELGDSALYFCASSIQAYSYNEQFFGPGTRLTVL.

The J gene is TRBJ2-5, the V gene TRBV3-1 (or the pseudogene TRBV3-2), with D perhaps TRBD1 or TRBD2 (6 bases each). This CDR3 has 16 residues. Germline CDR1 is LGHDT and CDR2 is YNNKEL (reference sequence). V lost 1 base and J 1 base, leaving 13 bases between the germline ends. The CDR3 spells CASSQAGRGRQETQYF. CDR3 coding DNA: TGTGCCAGCAGCCAAGCCGGCCGGGGGCGCCAAGAGACCCAGTACTTC.

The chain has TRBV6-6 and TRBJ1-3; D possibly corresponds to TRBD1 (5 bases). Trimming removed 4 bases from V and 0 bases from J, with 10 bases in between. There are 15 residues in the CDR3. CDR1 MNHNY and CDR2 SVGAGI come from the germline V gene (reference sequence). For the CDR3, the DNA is TGTGCCAGCAGTTGGGGCACACTCTCTGGAAACACCATATATTTT. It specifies CASSWGTLSGNTIYF.

In DNA, the CDR3 is TGCAGTGCTACGGACGAAGAGACCCAGTACTTC. Encoded protein: CSATDEETQYF. The V call is TRBV20-1, the J call TRBJ2-5, with D uncertain. V lost 4 bases, J lost 3 bases, and 6 bases lay in between. Germline-derived CDR1 and CDR2 are DFQATT and SNEGSKA (reference sequence). The CDR3 has 11 amino acids.

This CDR3 reads CASRVGSTQETQYF. The CDR3, as DNA: TGCGCCAGCAGAGTTGGCAGTACACAAGAGACCCAGTACTTC. The rearrangement links TRBV5-1 to TRBJ2-5; no clear D. Germline CDR1 and CDR2: SGHRS and YFSETQ. CDR3 length: 14 amino acids. Trimming removed 5 bases at V and 2 bases at J, with 13 bases between.

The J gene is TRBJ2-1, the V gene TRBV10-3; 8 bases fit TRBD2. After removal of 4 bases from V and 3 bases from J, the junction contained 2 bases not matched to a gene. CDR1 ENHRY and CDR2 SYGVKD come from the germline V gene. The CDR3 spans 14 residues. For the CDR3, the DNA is TGTGCCATCAGTGGGGGGACTAGCTACAATGAGCAGTTCTTC. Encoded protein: CAISGGTSYNEQFF.

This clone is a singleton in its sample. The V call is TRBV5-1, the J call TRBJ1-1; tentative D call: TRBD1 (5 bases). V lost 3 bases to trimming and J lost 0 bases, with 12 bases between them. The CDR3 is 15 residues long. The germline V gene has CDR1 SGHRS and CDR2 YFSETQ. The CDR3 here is CASSYGGGLNTEAFF. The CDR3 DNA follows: TGCGCCAGCAGCTATGGGGGAGGGTTGAACACTGAAGCTTTCTTT.

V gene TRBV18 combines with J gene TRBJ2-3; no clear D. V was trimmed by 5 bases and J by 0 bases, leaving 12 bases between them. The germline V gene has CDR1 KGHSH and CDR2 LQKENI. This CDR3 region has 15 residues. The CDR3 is CASSTRASSTDTQYF. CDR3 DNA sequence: TGTGCCAGCTCAACAAGGGCGTCTAGCACAGATACGCAGTATTTT.

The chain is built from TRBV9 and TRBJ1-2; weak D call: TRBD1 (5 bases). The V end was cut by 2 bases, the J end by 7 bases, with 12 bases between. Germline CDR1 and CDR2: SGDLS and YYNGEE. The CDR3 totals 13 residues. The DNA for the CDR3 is TGTGCCAGCAGCGTCTCCAGGGATAGTGGCTACACCTTC. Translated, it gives CASSVSRDSGYTF.

This CDR3 reads CASSPPSSTLHTIYF. The CDR3 coding sequence is TGTGCCAGCTCACCACCCTCCTCGACTCTGCACACCATATATTTT. The rearrangement joins TRBV18 to TRBJ1-3; D ambiguous. Trimming pared 0 bases from V and 8 bases from J, leaving 14 bases between. The CDR3 is 15 residues long. CDR1 and CDR2 from the germline V gene are KGHSH and LQKENI.

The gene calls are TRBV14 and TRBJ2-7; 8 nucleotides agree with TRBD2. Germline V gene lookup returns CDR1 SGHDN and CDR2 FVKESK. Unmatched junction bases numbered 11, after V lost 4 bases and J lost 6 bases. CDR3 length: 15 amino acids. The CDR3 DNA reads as TGTGCCAGCAGCCCGACTGGGACTAGTTGGCTCGAGCAGTACTTC. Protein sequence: CASSPTGTSWLEQYF.

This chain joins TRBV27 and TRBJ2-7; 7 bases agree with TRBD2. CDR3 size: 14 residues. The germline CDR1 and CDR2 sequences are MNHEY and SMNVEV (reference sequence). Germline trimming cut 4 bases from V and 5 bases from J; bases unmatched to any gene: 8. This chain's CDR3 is CASSWGGPSHEQYF. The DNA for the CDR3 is TGTGCCAGCAGTTGGGGAGGGCCCAGCCACGAGCAGTACTTC.

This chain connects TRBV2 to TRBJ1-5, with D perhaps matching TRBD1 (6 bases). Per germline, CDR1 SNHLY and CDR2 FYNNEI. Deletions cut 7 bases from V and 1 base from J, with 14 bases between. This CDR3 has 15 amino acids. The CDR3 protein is CASKDSSLSNQPQHF. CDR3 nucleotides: TGTGCCAGCAAGGACAGTTCTTTAAGCAATCAGCCCCAGCATTTT.